A single T cell receptor (beta chain) is shown here with its context. Its specificity is not known. Amplification of ligated cDNA took four PCR rounds with SP2 and nested alpha and beta constant primers. TCRdb used MiXCR to reprocess the 5' RACE reads, holding one entry per CDR3 protein. In the table there are approximately 58,000 distinct CDR3 sequences, approximately 7.2% of which are singletons. This entry belongs to a study of naive and memory T cell subsets. A UMI-containing oligonucleotide was joined by 3' ligation to the TCR cDNA template. RNA was extracted from 2.5 ml of whole blood of healthy adults. Unsorted total RNA, roughly 1 to 1000 ng, was DNase treated before reverse transcription. Overall study findings and caveats: TCR transcript changes with activation or differentiation may affect this RNA method.

V lost 2 bases to trimming and J lost 4 bases, with 9 bases between them. This CDR3 spans 13 amino acids. Germline CDR1 and CDR2: SGHAT and FQNNGV. The gene calls are TRBV11-2 and TRBJ2-7; D gene unclear. This sequence was found in a male donor in good health. The CDR3 protein is CASSLSPGYEQYF. As DNA, the CDR3 is TGTGCCAGCAGCTTATCGCCTGGGTACGAGCAGTACTTC.